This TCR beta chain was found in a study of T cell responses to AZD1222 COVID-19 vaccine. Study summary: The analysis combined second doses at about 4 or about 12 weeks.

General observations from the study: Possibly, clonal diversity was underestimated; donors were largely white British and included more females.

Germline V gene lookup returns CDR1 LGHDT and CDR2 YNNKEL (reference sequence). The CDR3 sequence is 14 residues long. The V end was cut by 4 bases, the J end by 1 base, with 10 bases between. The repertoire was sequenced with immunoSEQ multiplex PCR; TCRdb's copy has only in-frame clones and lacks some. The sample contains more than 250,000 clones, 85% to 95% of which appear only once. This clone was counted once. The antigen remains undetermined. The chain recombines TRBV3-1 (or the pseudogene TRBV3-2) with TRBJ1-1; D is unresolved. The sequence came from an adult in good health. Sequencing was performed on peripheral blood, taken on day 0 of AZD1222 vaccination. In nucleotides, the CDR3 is TGTGCCAGCAGCCGGGAGGTCCAGAACACTGAAGCTTTCTTT. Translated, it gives CASSREVQNTEAFF.